This T cell receptor beta chain stems from a study of brain T cells in children with intractable seizures. Profiled with immunoSEQ multiplex PCR; TCRdb holds only in-frame clones, not every one. The sample has 70,000 to 90,000 clones, under 95% seen once. Turning to this clone: Antigen unknown.

Study conclusions and caveats: Viral specificity was inferred only from CDR3 similarity; HCMV serostatus was unknown.

The germline V gene encodes CDR1 SEHNR and CDR2 FQNEAQ (reference sequence). This CDR3 has 15 residues. With V trimmed by 1 base and J by 5 bases, 7 bases remained unmatched. This TCR was sampled from a boy younger than two with tuberous sclerosis and intractable seizures. The V call is TRBV7-9, the J call TRBJ2-7; 8 bases map to TRBD2. The sample was peripheral blood, taken at surgery. The CDR3 is CASSLEVAGPHEQYF. Written as DNA, the CDR3 is TGTGCCAGCAGCTTAGAGGTAGCGGGACCCCACGAGCAGTACTTC.